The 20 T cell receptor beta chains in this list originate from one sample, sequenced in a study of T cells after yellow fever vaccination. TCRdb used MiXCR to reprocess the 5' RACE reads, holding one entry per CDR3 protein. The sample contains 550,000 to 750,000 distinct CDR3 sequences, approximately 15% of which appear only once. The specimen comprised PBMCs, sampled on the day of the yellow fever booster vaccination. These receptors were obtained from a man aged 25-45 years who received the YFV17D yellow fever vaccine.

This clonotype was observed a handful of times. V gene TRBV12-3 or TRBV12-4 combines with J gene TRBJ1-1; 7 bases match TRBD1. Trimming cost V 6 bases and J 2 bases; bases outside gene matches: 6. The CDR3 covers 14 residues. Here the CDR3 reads CASRVAGGNTEAFF. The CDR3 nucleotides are TGTGCCAGCAGGGTAGCAGGGGGAAACACTGAAGCTTTCTTT.

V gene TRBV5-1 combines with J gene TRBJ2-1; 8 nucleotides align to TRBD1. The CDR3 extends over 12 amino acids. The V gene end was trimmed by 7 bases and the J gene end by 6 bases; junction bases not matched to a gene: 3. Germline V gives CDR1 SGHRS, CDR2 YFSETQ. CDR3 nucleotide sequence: TGCGCCAGCCAACAGGGGGGCAATGAGCAGTTCTTC. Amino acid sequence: CASQQGGNEQFF.

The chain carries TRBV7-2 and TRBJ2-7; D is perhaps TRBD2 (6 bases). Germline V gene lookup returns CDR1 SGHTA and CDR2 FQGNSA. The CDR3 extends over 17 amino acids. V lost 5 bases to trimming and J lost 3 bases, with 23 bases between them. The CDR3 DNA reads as TGTGCCAGCAGCCTAAAGGACGCGGTAGCGGTATACTACGAGCAGTACTTC. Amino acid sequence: CASSLKDAVAVYYEQYF.

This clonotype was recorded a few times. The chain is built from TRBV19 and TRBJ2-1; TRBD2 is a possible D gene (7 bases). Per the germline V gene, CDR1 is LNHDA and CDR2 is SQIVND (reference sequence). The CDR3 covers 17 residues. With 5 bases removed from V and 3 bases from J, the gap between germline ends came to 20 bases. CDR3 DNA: TGTGCCAGTAGTGGGGGGGCCGGGAAAACGAACTACAATGAGCAGTTCTTC. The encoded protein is CASSGGAGKTNYNEQFF. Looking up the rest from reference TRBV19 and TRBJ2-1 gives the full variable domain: DGGITQSPKYLFRKEGQNVTLSCEQNLNHDAMYWYRQDPGQGLRLIYYSQIVNDFQKGDIAEGYSVSREKKESFPLTVTSAQKNPTAFYLCASSGGAGKTNYNEQFFGPGTRLTVL.

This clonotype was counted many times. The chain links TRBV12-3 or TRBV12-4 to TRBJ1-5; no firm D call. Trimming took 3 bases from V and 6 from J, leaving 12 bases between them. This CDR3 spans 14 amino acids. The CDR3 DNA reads TGTGCCAGCAGTTTTCGGGAGGCTGGTCAGCCCCAGCATTTT. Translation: CASSFREAGQPQHF.

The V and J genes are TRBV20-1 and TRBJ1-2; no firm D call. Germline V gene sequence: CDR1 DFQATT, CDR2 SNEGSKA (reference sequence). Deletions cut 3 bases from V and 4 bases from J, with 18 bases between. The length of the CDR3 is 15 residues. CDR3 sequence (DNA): TGCAGTGCTAGTAAAGCCTTGGGCACCAGCTATGGCTACACCTTC. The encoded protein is CSASKALGTSYGYTF.

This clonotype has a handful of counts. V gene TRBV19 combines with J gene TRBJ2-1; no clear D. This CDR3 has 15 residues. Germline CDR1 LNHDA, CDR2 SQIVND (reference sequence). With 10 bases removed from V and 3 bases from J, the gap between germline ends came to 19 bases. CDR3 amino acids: CATGIEASYYNEQFF. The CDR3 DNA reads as TGTGCCACCGGCATCGAGGCGAGTTACTACAATGAGCAGTTCTTC.

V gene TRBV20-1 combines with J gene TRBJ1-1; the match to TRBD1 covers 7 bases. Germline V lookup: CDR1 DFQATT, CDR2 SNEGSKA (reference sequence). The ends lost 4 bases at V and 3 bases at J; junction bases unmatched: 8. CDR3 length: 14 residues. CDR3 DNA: TGCAGTGCTATCCCAGGGGGTGGGGACACTGAAGCTTTCTTT. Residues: CSAIPGGGDTEAFF.

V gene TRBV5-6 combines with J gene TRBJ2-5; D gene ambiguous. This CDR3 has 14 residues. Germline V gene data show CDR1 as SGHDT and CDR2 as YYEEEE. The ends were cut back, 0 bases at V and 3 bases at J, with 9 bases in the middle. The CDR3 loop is CASSLVSLKETQYF. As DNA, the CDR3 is TGTGCCAGCAGCTTGGTCAGCCTAAAAGAGACCCAGTACTTC. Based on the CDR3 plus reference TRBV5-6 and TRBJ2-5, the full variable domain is DAGVTQSPTHLIKTRGQQVTLRCSPKSGHDTVSWYQQALGQGPQFIFQYYEEEERQRGNFPDRFSGHQFPNYSSELNVNALLLGDSALYLCASSLVSLKETQYFGPGTRLLVL.

CDR3 sequence (DNA): TGCGCCAGCAGACGACTAGCGGGAATCCAGAGTGAGCAGTTCTTC. It translates to CASRRLAGIQSEQFF. The chain links TRBV4-1 to TRBJ2-1, with 11 positions matching TRBD2. J gave up 9 bases and V 6 bases, and 10 bases lay outside the gene matches. The CDR3 extends over 15 amino acids. Germline CDR1 reads MGHRA; CDR2 reads YSYEKL.

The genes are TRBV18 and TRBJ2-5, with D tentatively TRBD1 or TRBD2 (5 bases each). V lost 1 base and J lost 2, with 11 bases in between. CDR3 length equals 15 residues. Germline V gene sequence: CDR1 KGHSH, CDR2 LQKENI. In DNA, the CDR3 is TGTGCCAGCTCACCACTCGGGACGTCACAAGAGACCCAGTACTTC. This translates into CASSPLGTSQETQYF.

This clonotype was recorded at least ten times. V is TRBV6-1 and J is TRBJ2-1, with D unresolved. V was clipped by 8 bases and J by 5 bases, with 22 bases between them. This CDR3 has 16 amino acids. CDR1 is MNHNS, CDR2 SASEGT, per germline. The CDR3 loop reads CASHFGYPWDHNEQFF. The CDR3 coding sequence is TGTGCCAGCCACTTCGGCTACCCGTGGGATCACAATGAGCAGTTCTTC.

CDR3 bases: TGCAGTGCTAGAGTGTGGGGCGCTCAGCCCCAGCATTTT. Protein sequence: CSARVWGAQPQHF. The chain joins TRBV20-1 to TRBJ1-5; a possible D gene is TRBD1 (5 bases). Trimming pared 1 base from V and 6 bases from J, leaving 10 bases between. Germline CDR1 reads DFQATT; CDR2 reads SNEGSKA (reference sequence). The CDR3 totals 13 residues.

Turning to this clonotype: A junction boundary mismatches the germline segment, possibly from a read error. CDR3 in DNA: TGTGCCAGCAGCCCACTGAGCGGGAACACCAGGGAGCTGTTTTTT. Its protein is CASSPLSGNTRELFF. The V gene is TRBV7-8, the J gene TRBJ2-2, with 7 positions matching TRBD2. The CDR3 consists of 15 residues. Germline V gene data show CDR1 as SGHVS and CDR2 as FQNEAQ.

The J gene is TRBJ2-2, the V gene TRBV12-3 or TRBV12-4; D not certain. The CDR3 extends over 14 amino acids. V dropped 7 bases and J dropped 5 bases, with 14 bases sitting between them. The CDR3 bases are TGTGCCAGCACCCACACCAGGCGGACCGGGGAGCTGTTTTTT. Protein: CASTHTRRTGELFF.

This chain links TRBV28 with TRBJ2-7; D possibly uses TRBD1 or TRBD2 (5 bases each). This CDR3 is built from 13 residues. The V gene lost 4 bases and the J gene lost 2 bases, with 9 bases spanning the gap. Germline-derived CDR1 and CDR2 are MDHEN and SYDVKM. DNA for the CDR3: TGTGCCAGCAGTTCTTTGGGGGCCTACGAGCAGTACTTC. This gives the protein CASSSLGAYEQYF.

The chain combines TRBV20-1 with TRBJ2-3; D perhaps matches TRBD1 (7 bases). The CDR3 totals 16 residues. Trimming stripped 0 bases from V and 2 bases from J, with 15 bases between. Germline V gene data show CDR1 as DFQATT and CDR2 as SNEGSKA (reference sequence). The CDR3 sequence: CSARDVRGDFTDTQYF. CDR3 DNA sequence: TGCAGTGCTAGAGACGTCAGGGGGGACTTCACAGATACGCAGTATTTT.

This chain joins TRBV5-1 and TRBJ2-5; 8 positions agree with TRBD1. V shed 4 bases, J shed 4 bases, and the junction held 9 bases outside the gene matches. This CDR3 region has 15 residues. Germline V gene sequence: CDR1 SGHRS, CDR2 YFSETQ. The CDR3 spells CASSNGQGGRETQYF. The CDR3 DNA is TGCGCCAGCAGCAACGGACAGGGCGGACGAGAGACCCAGTACTTC.

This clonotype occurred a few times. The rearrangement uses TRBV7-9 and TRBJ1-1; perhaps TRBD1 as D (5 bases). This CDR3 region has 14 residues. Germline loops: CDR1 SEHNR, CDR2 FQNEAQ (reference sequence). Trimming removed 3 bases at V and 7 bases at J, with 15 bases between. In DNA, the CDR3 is TGTGCCAGCAGCTTTAACCTAGGAGGGGATGAAGCTTTCTTT. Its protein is CASSFNLGGDEAFF.

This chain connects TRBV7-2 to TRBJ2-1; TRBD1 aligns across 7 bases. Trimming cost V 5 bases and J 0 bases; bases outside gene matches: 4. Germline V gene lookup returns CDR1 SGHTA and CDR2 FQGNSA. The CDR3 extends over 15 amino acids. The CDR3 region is CASSRGQPSYNEQFF. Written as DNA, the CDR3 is TGTGCCAGCAGCAGGGGACAGCCCTCCTACAATGAGCAGTTCTTC. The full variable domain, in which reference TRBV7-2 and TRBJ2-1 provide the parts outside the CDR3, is GAGVSQSPSNKVTEKGKDVELRCDPISGHTALYWYRQSLGQGLEFLIYFQGNSAPDKSGLPSDRFSAERTGGSVSTLTIQRTQQEDSAVYLCASSRGQPSYNEQFFGPGTRLTVL.